Each of the 17 T cell receptor beta chains below was sequenced from the same sample in a study of T cell responses to AZD1222 COVID-19 vaccine. Sequencing was performed with immunoSEQ multiplex PCR; in TCRdb, only in-frame clones are kept and a portion is missing. The data show 46,000 or so clones, with roughly 91% seen just once and approximately 35% held by the top ten. This specimen consisted of peripheral blood, obtained 28 days after the second AZD1222 dose. The receptors originated from an adult who received the AZD1222 COVID-19 vaccine.

V gene TRBV7-2 combines with J gene TRBJ1-2, with TRBD1 as a possible D gene (5 bases). V lost 3 bases and J 3 bases, leaving 8 bases between the germline ends. CDR1 and CDR2 from the germline V gene are SGHTA and FQGNSA. The CDR3 consists of 13 residues. The CDR3 sequence is CASSLTEDYGYTF. For the CDR3, the DNA is TGTGCCAGCAGCTTGACAGAAGACTATGGCTACACCTTC.

V is TRBV13 and J is TRBJ2-2; a possible D gene is TRBD2 (5 bases). The CDR3 has 16 residues. CDR1 PRHDT and CDR2 FYEKMQ come from the germline V gene (reference sequence). V was trimmed by 2 bases and J by 2 bases, leaving 12 bases between them. The CDR3, as DNA: TGTGCCAGCAGCTTACTCGCGACGGGAAACACCGGGGAGCTGTTTTTT. Its protein is CASSLLATGNTGELFF.

This clone was counted once. The gene calls are TRBV29-1 and TRBJ1-1, with TRBD1 identical over 9 bases. Germline values: CDR1 SQVTM, CDR2 ANQGSEA. CDR3 length equals 14 residues. Unmatched junction bases numbered 10, after V lost 7 bases and J lost 4 bases. The CDR3 sequence: CSAGQGWGTTEAFF. The CDR3 bases are TGCAGCGCGGGACAGGGTTGGGGGACCACTGAAGCTTTCTTT. The full variable domain, rest sourced from reference TRBV29-1 and TRBJ1-1, is SAVISQKPSRDICQRGTSLTIQCQVDSQVTMMFWYRQQPGQSLTLIATANQGSEATYESGFVIDKFPISRPNLTFSTLTVSNMSPEDSSIYLCSAGQGWGTTEAFFGQGTRLTVV.

This clone was seen only once. The gene calls are TRBV16 and TRBJ1-2, with TRBD1 as a possible D gene (5 bases). Germline values: CDR1 KGHSY, CDR2 FQNENV. This CDR3 comprises 15 residues. The V end was cut by 0 bases, the J end by 8 bases, with 16 bases between. The chain's CDR3 is CASSQSLQGGGGYTF. The CDR3 bases are TGTGCCAGCAGCCAATCCCTCCAGGGTGGAGGGGGCTACACCTTC.

The chain joins TRBV5-4 to TRBJ2-1; 9 positions agree with TRBD2. The germline V gene has CDR1 SGHNT and CDR2 YYREEE (reference sequence). With V trimmed by 2 bases and J by 7 bases, 4 bases remained unmatched. This CDR3 is built from 14 residues. The CDR3 spells CASSLAGGWNEQFF. Written as DNA, the CDR3 is TGTGCCAGCAGCTTAGCGGGGGGATGGAATGAGCAGTTCTTC.

This rearrangement joins TRBV11-2 to TRBJ1-5; no reliable D call. CDR1 and CDR2 (germline): SGHAT, FQNNGV. The CDR3 length is 15 residues. The ends were cut back, 1 base at V and 0 bases at J, with 7 bases in the middle. The CDR3 DNA reads as TGTGCCAGCAGCTTAGGCGACTATAGCAATCAGCCCCAGCATTTT. Its translation is CASSLGDYSNQPQHF.

CDR3 in amino acids: CASSAGTKPSTGANVLTF. The CDR3 nucleotides are TGTGCCAGCAGTGCTGGGACTAAACCAAGTACTGGGGCCAACGTCCTGACTTTC. J is TRBJ2-6 and V is TRBV6-1, with 7 bases lining up with TRBD2. V dropped 4 bases and J dropped 2; count of bases not matched to a gene: 11. Germline CDR1 reads MNHNS; CDR2 reads SASEGT. This CDR3 has 18 residues.

CDR3 DNA: TGCGCCAGCAGCTTTCGACTAGCGGGGGGGCAAGCAAATGAGCAGTTCTTC. This translates into CASSFRLAGGQANEQFF. This chain uses TRBV5-1 with TRBJ2-1; 14 bases line up with TRBD2. Unmatched junction bases numbered 8, after V lost 2 bases and J lost 7 bases. The V gene's germline CDR1 is SGHRS and CDR2 YFSETQ. This CDR3 region has 17 residues.

DNA of the CDR3: TGCAGCGTGGCAGGGGATAGTGGCTACACCTTC. Protein product: CSVAGDSGYTF. V and J are TRBV29-1 and TRBJ1-2; tentative D call: TRBD1 (6 bases). V lost 6 bases to trimming and J lost 7 bases, with 12 bases between them. CDR1 and CDR2 (germline): SQVTM, ANQGSEA. The CDR3 sequence is 11 residues long. Full variable domain (remainder filled in from reference TRBV29-1 and TRBJ1-2): SAVISQKPSRDICQRGTSLTIQCQVDSQVTMMFWYRQQPGQSLTLIATANQGSEATYESGFVIDKFPISRPNLTFSTLTVSNMSPEDSSIYLCSVAGDSGYTFGSGTRLTVV.

The chain couples TRBV7-2 to TRBJ1-1; D is ambiguous. Per germline, CDR1 SGHTA and CDR2 FQGNSA. The CDR3 is 14 residues long. Trimming cost V 0 bases and J 5 bases, with 10 bases left between them. CDR3 amino acids: CASSLAWVSTEAFF. CDR3 nucleotide sequence: TGTGCCAGCAGCTTAGCGTGGGTGTCGACTGAAGCTTTCTTT.

This clone was observed a few times. CDR3 sequence: CNMVRSNQPQHF. CDR3 sequence (DNA): TGCAACATGGTCAGAAGCAATCAGCCCCAGCATTTT. The chain uses TRBV29-1 and TRBJ1-5; no definite D call. Germline V gene lookup returns CDR1 SQVTM and CDR2 ANQGSEA. The CDR3 totals 12 residues. Together with reference TRBV29-1 and TRBJ1-5, the CDR3 gives the full variable domain: SAVISQKPSRDICQRGTSLTIQCQVDSQVTMMFWYRQQPGQSLTLIATANQGSEATYESGFVIDKFPISRPNLTFSTLTVSNMSPEDSSIYLCNMVRSNQPQHFGDGTRLSIL.

V gene TRBV6-5 combines with J gene TRBJ1-3; no definite D call. The CDR3 spans 15 residues. Germline CDR1 reads MNHEY; CDR2 reads SVGAGI. Trimming left V 6 bases short and J 0 bases short, with 12 bases between. For the CDR3, the DNA is TGTGCCAGCAGCCGTTCCGCTGACTCTGGAAACACCATATATTTT. It is translated as CASSRSADSGNTIYF.

This clone was detected a few times. CDR3 protein: CASSLEGGAEQYF. CDR3 nucleotides: TGCGCCAGCAGCTTGGAAGGAGGAGCCGAGCAGTACTTC. This rearrangement joins TRBV5-1 to TRBJ2-7, with D tentatively TRBD2 (5 bases). Deletions cut 0 bases from V and 6 bases from J, with 10 bases between. CDR1 SGHRS and CDR2 YFSETQ come from the germline V gene. The CDR3 covers 13 residues.

This chain uses TRBV7-2 with TRBJ2-2; TRBD1 agrees at 9 bases. The V segment lost 4 bases and the J segment 3 bases; nucleotides outside the gene matches: 3. CDR3 length: 15 residues. Per the germline V gene, CDR1 is SGHTA and CDR2 is FQGNSA. CDR3 DNA: TGTGCCAGCAGCTCGGGACAGGGAGACACCGGGGAGCTGTTTTTT. Protein: CASSSGQGDTGELFF.

The gene calls are TRBV5-1 and TRBJ2-5; D gene uncertain. The CDR3 length is 13 residues. CDR1 is SGHRS and CDR2 is YFSETQ in the germline V gene. V dropped 0 bases and J dropped 5 bases, with 8 bases sitting between them. The CDR3 loop is CASSLGSGETQYF. DNA for the CDR3: TGCGCCAGCAGCTTGGGTAGTGGGGAGACCCAGTACTTC.

This sequence joins TRBV10-2 and TRBJ1-1, with 10 bases lining up with TRBD1. The CDR3 length is 15 residues. Germline V gives CDR1 WSHSY, CDR2 SAAADI. Trimming removed 7 bases from V and 0 bases from J; junction bases left unmatched: 5. The CDR3, as DNA: TGCGCCAGCATTGGGACAGGGGTCTTGAACACTGAAGCTTTCTTT. Protein sequence: CASIGTGVLNTEAFF.

The rearrangement joins TRBV7-6 to TRBJ1-5; D might be TRBD1 (5 bases). Germline V gene data show CDR1 as SGHVS and CDR2 as FNYEAQ. V lost 4 bases to trimming and J lost 6 bases, with 16 bases between them. The CDR3 length is 15 residues. CDR3 DNA: TGTGCCAGCAGCTCCAGGGACGGCCCCAGTCAGCCCCAGCATTTT. Translation gives CASSSRDGPSQPQHF.